What follows describes a single TCR beta chain. As yet, its antigen is unknown. This record comes from a study of cytomegalovirus exposure and HLA in healthy donors. General study results and limits: The authors confirmed in vitro that a few CMV-associated chains were specific for CMV antigens. Rarity marked most TCR sequences, yet some public TCRs occurred in many donors. A prior analysis recorded that most TCR beta V segments were productive about 87% or about 30% of the time. DRB1 showed the most TCR associations and HLA-C the fewest in a later analysis, as rates varied by HLA locus.

V lost 0 bases and J lost 5, with 13 bases in between. The CDR3 has 15 residues. Germline V gene sequence: CDR1 SGDLS, CDR2 YYNGEE. This PCR relied on a set of 60 Vbeta primers and 13 Jbeta primers. The repertoire was sequenced with immunoSEQ multiplex PCR; TCRdb's copy has only in-frame clones and lacks some. The sample has 130,000 to 150,000 clones; around three quarters are singletons. Sequencing input: PBMCs. The V call is TRBV9, the J call TRBJ2-3, with D perhaps matching TRBD2 (6 bases). This clonotype was obtained from a man aged 25 to 40 in good health and CMV-seronegative. The CDR3 DNA sequence: TGTGCCAGCAGCGTAGGGCTAGCGAGGGGAGATACGCAGTATTTT. It encodes CASSVGLARGDTQYF. The full variable domain, in which reference TRBV9 and TRBJ2-3 provide the parts outside the CDR3, is DSGVTQTPKHLITATGQRVTLRCSPRSGDLSVYWYQQSLDQGLQFLIQYYNGEERAKGNILERFSAQQFPDLHSELNLSSLELGDSALYFCASSVGLARGDTQYFGPGTRLTVL.